The 16 T cell receptor beta chains given below trace back to one sample, sequenced in a study of shared clonotypes between healthy human individuals. Only in-frame clones appear in the TCRdb table, and some are missing; sequencing was by immunoSEQ multiplex PCR. Of about 1.1 million clones in the sample, roughly 74% were seen once. The material sequenced was memory CD4+ T cells from PBMCs. Subset given: CD45RA-negative fraction. All receptors derive from a man aged 18 to 30 in good health. Some clones in this sample may be carry-over from other donors' samples.

V is TRBV19 and J is TRBJ2-3; perhaps TRBD1 as D (6 bases). V was clipped by 4 bases and J by 1 base, with 9 bases between them. Germline V lookup: CDR1 LNHDA, CDR2 SQIVND (reference sequence). The length of the CDR3 is 14 residues. CDR3 amino acids: CASSNQGRTDTQYF. The DNA for the CDR3 is TGTGCCAGTAGTAACCAGGGGCGCACAGATACGCAGTATTTT.

The chain recombines TRBV6-5 with TRBJ1-3; weak D call: TRBD1 (6 bases). CDR1 is MNHEY, CDR2 SVGAGI, per germline. The CDR3 spans 14 residues. V lost 4 bases to trimming and J lost 2 bases, with 9 bases between them. The CDR3 DNA reads as TGTGCCAGCAGTTCACGGACAGCTGGAAACACCATATATTTT. Protein product: CASSSRTAGNTIYF.

The V gene is TRBV4-2, the J gene TRBJ2-5, with 9 nucleotides matching TRBD1. Germline lookup yields CDR1 LGHNA and CDR2 YNFKEQ. The CDR3 spans 19 residues. J gave up 1 base and V 0 bases, and 12 bases lay outside the gene matches. The CDR3 is CASSQEGGTGNSRQETQYF. The DNA of the CDR3 is TGTGCCAGCAGCCAAGAAGGCGGGACAGGGAACAGCCGCCAAGAGACCCAGTACTTC.

This clone has only a few counts. V usage is TRBV28 and J usage is TRBJ2-3; D gene ambiguous. The length of the CDR3 is 14 residues. Germline loops: CDR1 MDHEN, CDR2 SYDVKM. The germline V and J ends were trimmed by 5 bases and 0 bases, with 9 bases remaining between them. The CDR3 here is CASSAPGSTDTQYF. The CDR3 nucleotides read TGTGCCAGCAGTGCCCCCGGCAGCACAGATACGCAGTATTTT.

This chain uses TRBV9 with TRBJ2-7, with 10 bases aligning to TRBD2. This CDR3 has 15 amino acids. The J segment lost 6 bases and the V segment lost 0 bases, leaving 6 bases of the junction unmatched. Germline CDR1 SGDLS, CDR2 YYNGEE. In DNA form, the CDR3 reads TGTGCCAGCAGCGTAGGAGGGACTAGCGTCGGCGAGCAGTACTTC. This sequence encodes CASSVGGTSVGEQYF.

This clone appeared once. V is TRBV28 and J is TRBJ1-1; D is ambiguous. The CDR3 extends over 11 amino acids. Germline V gives CDR1 MDHEN, CDR2 SYDVKM. With 5 bases removed from V and 5 bases from J, the gap between germline ends came to 6 bases. CDR3 protein: CASSSHTEAFF. The CDR3 coding sequence is TGTGCCAGCAGTAGCCATACTGAAGCTTTCTTT.

The table lists this clone with a few counts. The chain uses TRBV6-1 and TRBJ1-2; TRBD1 is a possible D gene (5 bases). This CDR3 comprises 13 residues. The germline CDR1 and CDR2 sequences are MNHNS and SASEGT. Trimming took off 7 bases at V and 4 bases at J, with 13 bases between the two ends. CDR3 in amino acids: CASTWGFTYGYTF. CDR3 sequence (DNA): TGTGCCAGCACTTGGGGGTTTACCTATGGCTACACCTTC.

To note about this clone: This specimen includes other DNA sequences encoding the same CDR3. V gene TRBV5-1 combines with J gene TRBJ2-2; D uncertain. The V end lost 0 bases, the J end lost 2 bases, and 8 bases lay between the germline ends. The germline gives CDR1 SGHRS, CDR2 YFSETQ. The CDR3 loop spans 15 amino acids. The DNA for the CDR3 is TGCGCCAGCAGCTTGGCGCTAGGAAACACCGGGGAGCTGTTTTTT. Residues: CASSLALGNTGELFF.

J is TRBJ2-7 and V is TRBV5-4; 7 bases line up with TRBD1. V dropped 5 bases and J dropped 0; count of bases not matched to a gene: 11. CDR3 size: 16 residues. Germline CDR1 SGHNT, CDR2 YYREEE (reference sequence). Written as DNA, the CDR3 is TGTGCCAGCAGTGCTCCGGGCAGGGGGTCCTCCTACGAGCAGTACTTC. This sequence encodes CASSAPGRGSSYEQYF.

This chain uses TRBV6-1 with TRBJ2-3, with 9 positions matching TRBD2. The CDR3 is 14 residues long. Unmatched junction bases numbered 5, after V lost 7 bases and J lost 3 bases. Germline CDR1 MNHNS, CDR2 SASEGT. The CDR3: CASMIAGATDTQYF. The CDR3 DNA reads as TGTGCCAGCATGATAGCGGGAGCAACAGATACGCAGTATTTT.

The chain carries TRBV28 and TRBJ1-5, with D perhaps TRBD1 (6 bases). CDR1 and CDR2 (germline): MDHEN, SYDVKM. The V gene lost 7 bases and the J gene lost 2 bases, with 15 bases spanning the gap. This CDR3 has 15 amino acids. In DNA form, the CDR3 reads TGTGCCAGCAAGACTGGGGGCTCGGGCAATCAGCCCCAGCATTTT. It is translated as CASKTGGSGNQPQHF.

The chain employs TRBV6-5 and TRBJ1-1, with D possibly TRBD1 on 5 matching bases. The germline V gene has CDR1 MNHEY and CDR2 SVGAGI. The CDR3 spans 14 residues. V lost 8 bases and J lost 0, with 13 bases in between. The CDR3 coding sequence is TGTGCCAGCTGGGGGAATGGGATGAACACTGAAGCTTTCTTT. Protein product: CASWGNGMNTEAFF.

This chain joins TRBV6-6 and TRBJ2-1, with D unclear. The CDR3 runs to 14 residues. Germline CDR1 reads MNHNY; CDR2 reads SVGAGI (reference sequence). V was clipped by 6 bases and J by 0 bases, with 9 bases between them. CDR3 coding DNA: TGTGCCAGCAGCCCCGCCGGCTCCTACAATGAGCAGTTCTTC. Translation: CASSPAGSYNEQFF.

The chain joins TRBV7-9 to TRBJ2-6, with D perhaps matching TRBD1 (6 bases). CDR3 size: 17 residues. The V and J ends lost 5 bases and 1 base respectively, with 15 bases between them. The germline V gene has CDR1 SEHNR and CDR2 FQNEAQ (reference sequence). The CDR3 protein is CASSLGQTSSGANVLTF. CDR3 bases: TGTGCCAGCAGCCTCGGACAGACTTCATCTGGGGCCAACGTCCTGACTTTC.

The rearrangement links TRBV5-1 to TRBJ1-2; 8 positions agree with TRBD1. In germline, CDR1 is SGHRS, CDR2 YFSETQ. The CDR3 runs 15 residues. V gave up 0 bases and J gave up 5 bases; unmatched junction bases: 6. The CDR3 region is CASSLESRQGYGYTF. As DNA, the CDR3 is TGCGCCAGCAGCTTGGAATCTAGACAGGGGTATGGCTACACCTTC.

The chain uses TRBV6-1 and TRBJ1-1; weak D call: TRBD1 (6 bases). Germline values: CDR1 MNHNS, CDR2 SASEGT. The CDR3 has 13 residues. V was clipped by 5 bases and J by 5 bases, with 12 bases between them. The CDR3 bases are TGTGCCAGCAGTTATAGAGGGGGTACTGAAGCTTTCTTT. Translated: CASSYRGGTEAFF.